This T cell receptor (beta chain) was sequenced for a study of control samples from healthy donors and cancer patients. Measured with immunoSEQ multiplex PCR; TCRdb has only the in-frame clones, and not every one. Of about 81,000 clones in the sample, about 94% were seen once. This clone is a singleton in its sample. The germline V and J ends were trimmed by 5 bases and 2 bases, with 7 bases remaining between them. Germline V CDR1 and CDR2: SQVTM, ANQGSEA. This CDR3 region has 12 residues. The origin of this receptor is a woman aged 18-30 years in good health. V gene TRBV29-1 combines with J gene TRBJ2-1; D unclear. The sequenced sample was blood. The CDR3 coding sequence is TGCAGCGTTCCCGGTCCCTACAATGAGCAGTTCTTC. This codes for CSVPGPYNEQFF.